A selection of T cell receptor beta chains follows, all from one sample in a study of cytomegalovirus exposure and HLA in healthy donors. TCRdb's table, derived via immunoSEQ multiplex PCR, lists solely in-frame clones and lacks some. The table has about 150,000 clones, around 80% seen once. Sequencing was done on a sample of PBMCs. All receptors derive from a male donor in good health and CMV-seropositive. The CDR3 runs from the conserved cysteine through the conserved F or W.

CDR3aa | j_gene | v_gene
CASRTTGYQETQYF | TRBJ2-5 | TRBV2
CASSTSGVNTGELFF | TRBJ2-2 | TRBV13
CAISRGQSSSTDTQYF | TRBJ2-3 | TRBV10-3
CASSLGQISDIQYF | TRBJ2-4 | TRBV11-2
CASEAGDASTDTQYF | TRBJ2-3 | TRBV7-9
CASSLQGRVTQYF | TRBJ2-5 | TRBV7-9
CASHVGGPNEQYF | TRBJ2-7 | TRBV2
CTRKLVGGRGSTDTQYF | TRBJ2-3 | TRBV30
CASSVEGRDRLYNEQFF | TRBJ2-1 | TRBV9
CASSPPREGRETQYF | TRBJ2-5 | TRBV28
CASSLSIRGTEAFF | TRBJ1-1 | TRBV27
CASSYDRDYGYTF | TRBJ1-2 | TRBV6-5
CASSQASGRTTYEQYF | . | TRBV4-2
CAISESKDGGRKETQYF | TRBJ2-5 | TRBV10-3
CASWPGISYGYTF | TRBJ1-2 | TRBV7-2
CASSPSGTSGTYEQYF | TRBJ2-7 | TRBV28
CASSQDRGREGRETQYF | TRBJ2-5 | TRBV4-1
CASSEGLRSGANVLTF | TRBJ2-6 | TRBV2
CASSSRASNNEQFF | TRBJ2-1 | TRBV7-6
CASRPGLHTDTQYF | TRBJ2-3 | TRBV7-2
CATSRVLAGENIQYF | TRBJ2-4 | TRBV15
CAWRQVNSPLHF | TRBJ1-6 | TRBV30